This T cell receptor (beta chain) was recovered during a study of blood T cells in healthy people across ages. Study-level results: Higher diversity and more naive CD4+ cells were features of long-lived donors, compared to aged donors. The lack of PBMC sorting stopped any conclusive naive versus antigen-experienced comparison. Older age coincided with a roughly linear decline in TCR beta diversity per million T cells. The percentage of naive T cells correlated strongly with TCR beta diversity.

Germline CDR1 and CDR2: LNHDA and SQIVND (reference sequence). This CDR3 is 13 amino acids long. V was cut by 1 base and J by 3 bases, with 6 bases left in between. Of note for this clonotype: What it binds is unknown.

It was with a sample-barcoded 5' primer and a J-beta primer mix that a second PCR of roughly 6 to 11 cycles was run. TCRdb itself ran the 5' RACE reads through MiXCR, one entry per CDR3 protein. The sample gives roughly 1,700,000 distinct CDR3 sequences, 28% of which show up once; around 7.7% is in the top ten. The J gene is TRBJ2-5, the V gene TRBV19; D unclear. The sequencing sample was made of blood. This TCR was recovered from a woman aged 30 to 39 in good health. The CDR3 sequence: CASSIVGKETQYF. CDR3 sequence (DNA): TGTGCCAGTAGTATAGTGGGCAAAGAGACCCAGTACTTC.